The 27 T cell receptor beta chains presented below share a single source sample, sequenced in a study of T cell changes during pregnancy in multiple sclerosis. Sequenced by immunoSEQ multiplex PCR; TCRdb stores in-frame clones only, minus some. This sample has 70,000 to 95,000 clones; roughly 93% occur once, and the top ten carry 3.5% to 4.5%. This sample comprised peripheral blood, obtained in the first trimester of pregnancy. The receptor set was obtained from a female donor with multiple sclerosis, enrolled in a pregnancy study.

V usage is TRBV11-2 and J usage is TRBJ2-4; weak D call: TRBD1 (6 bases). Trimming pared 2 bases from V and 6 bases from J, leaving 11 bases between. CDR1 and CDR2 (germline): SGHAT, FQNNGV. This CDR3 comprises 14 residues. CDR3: CASSLMGRGNIQYF. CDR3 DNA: TGTGCCAGCAGCTTAATGGGCAGGGGAAACATTCAGTACTTC.

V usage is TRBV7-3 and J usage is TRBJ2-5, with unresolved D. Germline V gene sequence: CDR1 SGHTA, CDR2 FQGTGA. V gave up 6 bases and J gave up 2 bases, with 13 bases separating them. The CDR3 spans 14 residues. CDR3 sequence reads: CASSPYPGQETQYF. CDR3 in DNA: TGTGCCAGCAGTCCATATCCAGGTCAAGAGACCCAGTACTTC.

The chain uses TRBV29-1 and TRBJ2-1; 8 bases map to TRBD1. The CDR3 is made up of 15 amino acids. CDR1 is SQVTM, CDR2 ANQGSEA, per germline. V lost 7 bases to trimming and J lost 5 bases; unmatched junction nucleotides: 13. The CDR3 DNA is TGCAGCGGCAACCGACCGGGACAGGCCAACAATGAGCAGTTCTTC. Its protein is CSGNRPGQANNEQFF.

The CDR3 DNA sequence: TGTGCCAGCAGCCCGGGGGGGGGCTTGGGTAGCAATCAGCCCCAGCATTTT. It specifies CASSPGGGLGSNQPQHF. This chain connects TRBV11-2 to TRBJ1-5; TRBD1 might be the D (6 bases). Trimming took 5 bases from V and 0 from J, leaving 17 bases between them. The CDR3 covers 17 residues. CDR1 SGHAT and CDR2 FQNNGV come from the germline V gene.

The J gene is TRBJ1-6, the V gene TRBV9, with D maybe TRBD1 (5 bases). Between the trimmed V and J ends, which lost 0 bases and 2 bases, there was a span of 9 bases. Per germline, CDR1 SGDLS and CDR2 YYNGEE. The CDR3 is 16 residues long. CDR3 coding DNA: TGTGCCAGCAGCGTAGGGGGCGAACCCTATAATTCACCCCTCCACTTT. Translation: CASSVGGEPYNSPLHF.

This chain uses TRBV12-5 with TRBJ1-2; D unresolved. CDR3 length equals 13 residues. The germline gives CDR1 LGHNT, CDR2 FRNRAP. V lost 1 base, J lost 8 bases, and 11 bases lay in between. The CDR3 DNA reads TGTGCTAGTGGTTTGGGGGTCCCAGGAGGCTACACCTTC. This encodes CASGLGVPGGYTF.

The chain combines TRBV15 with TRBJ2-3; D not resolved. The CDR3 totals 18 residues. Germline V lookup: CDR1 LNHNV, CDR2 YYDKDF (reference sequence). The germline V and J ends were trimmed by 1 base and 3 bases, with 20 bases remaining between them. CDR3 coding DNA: TGTGCCACCAGCAGAGTACCCTTACAGTTGCTTGGTACAGATACGCAGTATTTT. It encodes CATSRVPLQLLGTDTQYF.

The CDR3 reads CSVEGEGTYEQYF. The CDR3 DNA follows: TGCAGCGTTGAAGGCGAGGGAACCTACGAGCAGTACTTC. V gene TRBV29-1 combines with J gene TRBJ2-7, with D possibly TRBD2 on 5 matching bases. Germline assignment: CDR1 SQVTM and CDR2 ANQGSEA. CDR3 length: 13 residues. V dropped 1 base and J dropped 2 bases, with 9 bases sitting between them.

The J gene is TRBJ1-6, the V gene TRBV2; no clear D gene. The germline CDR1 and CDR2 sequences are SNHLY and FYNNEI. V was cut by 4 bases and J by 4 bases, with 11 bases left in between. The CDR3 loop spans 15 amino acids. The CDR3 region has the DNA TGTGCCAGCAGTGTTGGGCCCTCGTATAATTCACCCCTCCACTTT. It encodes CASSVGPSYNSPLHF.

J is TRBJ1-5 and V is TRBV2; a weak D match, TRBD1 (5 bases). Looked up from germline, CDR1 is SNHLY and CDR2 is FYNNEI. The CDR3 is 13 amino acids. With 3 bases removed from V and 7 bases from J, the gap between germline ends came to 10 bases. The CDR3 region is CASSEAGWQPQHF. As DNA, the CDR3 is TGTGCCAGCAGTGAGGCAGGGTGGCAGCCCCAGCATTTT.

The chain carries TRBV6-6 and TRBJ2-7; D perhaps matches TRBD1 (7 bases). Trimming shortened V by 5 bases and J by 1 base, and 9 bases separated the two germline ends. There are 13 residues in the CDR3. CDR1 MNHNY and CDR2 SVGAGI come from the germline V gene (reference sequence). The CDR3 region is CASSQGGSYEQYF. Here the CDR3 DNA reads TGTGCCAGCAGTCAGGGGGGATCCTACGAGCAGTACTTC.

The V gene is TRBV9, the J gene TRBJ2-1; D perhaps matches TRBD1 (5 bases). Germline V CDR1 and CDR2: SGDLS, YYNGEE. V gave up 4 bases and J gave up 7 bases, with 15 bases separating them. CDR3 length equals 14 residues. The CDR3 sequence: CASSLVSGSNEQFF. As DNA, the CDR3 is TGTGCCAGCAGCTTGGTCTCAGGGTCGAATGAGCAGTTCTTC. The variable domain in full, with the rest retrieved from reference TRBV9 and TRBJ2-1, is DSGVTQTPKHLITATGQRVTLRCSPRSGDLSVYWYQQSLDQGLQFLIQYYNGEERAKGNILERFSAQQFPDLHSELNLSSLELGDSALYFCASSLVSGSNEQFFGPGTRLTVL.

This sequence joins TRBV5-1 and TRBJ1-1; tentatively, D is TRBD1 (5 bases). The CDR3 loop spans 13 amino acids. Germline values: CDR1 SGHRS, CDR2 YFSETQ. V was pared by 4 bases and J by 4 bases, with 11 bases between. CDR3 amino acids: CASSQGGGTEAFF. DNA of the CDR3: TGCGCCAGCAGCCAAGGCGGGGGCACTGAAGCTTTCTTT.

The CDR3 sequence is CASSIRGLGNTIYF. The DNA of the CDR3 is TGTGCCAGTAGTATCAGGGGCCTCGGAAACACCATATATTTT. The chain joins TRBV19 to TRBJ1-3; the D gene is possibly TRBD1 (6 bases). V was pared by 3 bases and J by 4 bases, with 10 bases between. Germline CDR1 is LNHDA and CDR2 is SQIVND (reference sequence). This CDR3 comprises 14 residues.

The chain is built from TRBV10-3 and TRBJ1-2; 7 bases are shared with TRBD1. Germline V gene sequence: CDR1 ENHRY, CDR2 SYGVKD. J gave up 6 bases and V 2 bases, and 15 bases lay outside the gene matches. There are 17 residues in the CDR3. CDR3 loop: CAISERESRQGGDGYTF. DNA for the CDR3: TGTGCCATCAGTGAGAGGGAAAGTCGACAGGGAGGTGATGGCTACACCTTC.

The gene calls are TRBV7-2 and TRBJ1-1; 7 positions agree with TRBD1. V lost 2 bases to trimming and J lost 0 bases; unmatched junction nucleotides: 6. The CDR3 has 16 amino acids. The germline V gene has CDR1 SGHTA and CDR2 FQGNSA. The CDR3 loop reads CASSLRRDSLNTEAFF. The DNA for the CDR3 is TGTGCCAGCAGCTTAAGACGGGACAGCCTGAACACTGAAGCTTTCTTT.

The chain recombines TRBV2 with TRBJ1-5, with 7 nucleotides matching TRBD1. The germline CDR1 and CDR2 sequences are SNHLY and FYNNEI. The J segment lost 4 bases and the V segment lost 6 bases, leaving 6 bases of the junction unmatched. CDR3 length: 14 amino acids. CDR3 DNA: TGTGCCAGCAGCCCCGGGACAGCTAATCAGCCCCAGCATTTT. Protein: CASSPGTANQPQHF.

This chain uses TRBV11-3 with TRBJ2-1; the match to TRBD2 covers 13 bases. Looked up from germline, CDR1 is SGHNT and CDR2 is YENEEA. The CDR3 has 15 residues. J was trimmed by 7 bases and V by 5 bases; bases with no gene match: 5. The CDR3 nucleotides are TGTGCCAGCAGCCGGGGACTAGCGGGGAGGAATGAGCAGTTCTTC. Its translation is CASSRGLAGRNEQFF.

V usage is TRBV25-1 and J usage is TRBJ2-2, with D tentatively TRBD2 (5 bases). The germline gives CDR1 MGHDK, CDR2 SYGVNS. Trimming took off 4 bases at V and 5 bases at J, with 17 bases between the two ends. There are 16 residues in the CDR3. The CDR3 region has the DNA TGTGCCAGCAGTGGCAGGTCTAGCCATATTACCGGGGAGCTGTTTTTT. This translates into CASSGRSSHITGELFF.

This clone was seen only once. The CDR3 loop is CASSVRLAGDLDTQYF. CDR3 sequence (DNA): TGTGCCAGCAGCGTTCGCCTAGCGGGGGATTTGGATACGCAGTATTTT. V usage is TRBV7-2 and J usage is TRBJ2-3; 10 bases are a match to TRBD2. The CDR3 runs to 16 residues. V was clipped by 5 bases and J by 6 bases; unmatched bases: 11. Germline values: CDR1 SGHTA, CDR2 FQGNSA. Together with reference TRBV7-2 and TRBJ2-3, the CDR3 gives the full variable domain: GAGVSQSPSNKVTEKGKDVELRCDPISGHTALYWYRQSLGQGLEFLIYFQGNSAPDKSGLPSDRFSAERTGGSVSTLTIQRTQQEDSAVYLCASSVRLAGDLDTQYFGPGTRLTVL.

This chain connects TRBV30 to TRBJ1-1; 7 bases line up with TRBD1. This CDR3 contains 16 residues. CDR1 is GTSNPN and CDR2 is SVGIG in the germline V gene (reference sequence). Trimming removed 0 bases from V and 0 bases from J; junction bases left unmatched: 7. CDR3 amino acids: CAWSVQLRGVNTEAFF. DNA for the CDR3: TGTGCCTGGAGTGTACAGCTCAGGGGGGTGAACACTGAAGCTTTCTTT.

CDR3 amino acids: CASRPTGGGEKLFF. DNA of the CDR3: TGTGCCAGCAGGCCTACAGGGGGGGGTGAAAAACTGTTTTTT. The V call is TRBV6-5, the J call TRBJ1-4, with 8 bases matching TRBD1. This CDR3 region has 14 residues. With 6 bases clipped from V and 7 bases from J, the junction kept 7 bases outside the gene matches. CDR1 MNHEY and CDR2 SVGAGI come from the germline V gene.

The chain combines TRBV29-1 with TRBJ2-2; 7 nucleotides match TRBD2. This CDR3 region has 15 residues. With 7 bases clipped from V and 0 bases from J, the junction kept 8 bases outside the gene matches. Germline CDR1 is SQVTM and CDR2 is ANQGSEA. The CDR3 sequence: CSARAGLANTGELFF. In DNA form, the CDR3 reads TGCAGCGCCCGAGCCGGACTAGCGAACACCGGGGAGCTGTTTTTT.

CDR3: CASSYAVGAVTTEAFF. The CDR3 DNA reads as TGTGCCAGCAGTTACGCCGTAGGGGCGGTTACCACTGAAGCTTTCTTT. The V gene is TRBV6-5, the J gene TRBJ1-1; a possible D gene is TRBD1 (5 bases). V gave up 2 bases and J gave up 4 bases, with 17 bases separating them. CDR3 size: 16 residues. Per the germline V gene, CDR1 is MNHEY and CDR2 is SVGAGI.

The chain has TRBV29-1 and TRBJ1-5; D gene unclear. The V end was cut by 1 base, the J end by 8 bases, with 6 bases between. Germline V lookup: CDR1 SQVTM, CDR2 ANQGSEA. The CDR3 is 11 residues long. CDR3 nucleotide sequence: TGCAGCGTTGAAGGCCCGGAGCCCCAGCATTTT. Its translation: CSVEGPEPQHF.

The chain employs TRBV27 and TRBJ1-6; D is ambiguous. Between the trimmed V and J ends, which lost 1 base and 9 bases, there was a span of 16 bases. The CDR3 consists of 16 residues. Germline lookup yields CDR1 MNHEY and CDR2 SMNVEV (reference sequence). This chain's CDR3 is CASSLWSPGEFSPLHF. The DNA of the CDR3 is TGTGCCAGCAGTTTATGGTCACCAGGCGAATTTTCACCCCTCCACTTT.

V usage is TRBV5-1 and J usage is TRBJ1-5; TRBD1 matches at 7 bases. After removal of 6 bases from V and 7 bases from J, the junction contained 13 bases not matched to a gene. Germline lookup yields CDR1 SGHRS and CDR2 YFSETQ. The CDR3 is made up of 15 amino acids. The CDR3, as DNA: TGCGCCAGCACTCTCCGTGAGGGGGCCCCCCAGCCCCAGCATTTT. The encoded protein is CASTLREGAPQPQHF.